The 2 T cell receptor beta chains in this list originate from one sample, sequenced in a study of T cells expressing NK-cell markers. Using the 5' RACE reads, TCRdb records one entry per CDR3 protein without DNA. The sample has fewer than 300,000 distinct CDR3 sequences; the top ten hold 4% to 5%. What was sequenced was blood T cells: a sorted CD56 or NKG2C T cell subset, CD4+ or CD8+ T cells, or bulk PBMC T cells (not recorded which). These receptors were obtained from a woman between 18 and 70 years old in good health.

The chain joins TRBV28 to TRBJ2-1; TCRdb outputs TRBD2, but without DNA this stays unchecked. The CDR3 covers 13 residues. Germline V lookup: CDR1 MDHEN, CDR2 SYDVKM. CDR3 loop: CAGTSSTYNEQFF. The whole variable domain, filled in from reference TRBV28 and TRBJ2-1, reads DVKVTQSSRYLVKRTGEKVFLECVQDMDHENMFWYRQDPGLGLRLIYFSYDVKMKEKGDIPEGYSVSREKKERFSLILESASTNQTSMYLCAGTSSTYNEQFFGPGTRLTVL.

The gene calls are TRBV6-5 and TRBJ1-2; lacking DNA, the TRBD1 call made by TCRdb goes unchecked. This CDR3 has 14 amino acids. Germline V gene lookup returns CDR1 MNHEY and CDR2 SVGAGI. CDR3 region: CASSYSGTRYGYTF.